The rows below give T cell receptor beta chains drawn from one sample of a study of OX40 agonist ivuxolimab in advanced cancers. Generated by immunoSEQ multiplex PCR, the TCRdb table keeps only in-frame clones and is missing some. The sample contains 30,000 to 40,000 clones, roughly 81% of which appear only once. Sequencing was performed on CD4+ or CD8+ T cells sorted from blood, taken in a trial of the OX40 agonist ivuxolimab. All receptors derive from an adult with an advanced solid tumor such as melanoma, head and neck, liver or kidney cancer. CDR3s leave out the opening cysteine and the closing phenylalanine or tryptophan. Fields, in order: V gene, J gene, CDR3 protein.

v_call: TRBV19; j_call: TRBJ1-1; cdr3_aa: AIQGFGEAF
v_call: TRBV6-5; j_call: TRBJ2-7; cdr3_aa: ASSYFAGDYEQY
v_call: TRBV10-3; j_call: TRBJ2-1; cdr3_aa: ANSPGLGYNEQF
v_call: TRBV21-1; j_call: TRBJ1-1; cdr3_aa: ASSNCFRPEAF
v_call: TRBV28; j_call: TRBJ2-5; cdr3_aa: ASSPQGAGLETQY
v_call: TRBV9; j_call: TRBJ2-1; cdr3_aa: ASSSSGVSYNEQF
v_call: TRBV5-5; j_call: TRBJ2-7; cdr3_aa: ASSLLGTGAYEQY
v_call: TRBV7-9; j_call: TRBJ2-1; cdr3_aa: ASSLASAPYNEQF
v_call: TRBV27; j_call: TRBJ1-5; cdr3_aa: ASSLGTLGNQPQH
v_call: TRBV27; j_call: TRBJ1-4; cdr3_aa: ASSLSGEKLF
v_call: TRBV28; j_call: TRBJ1-4; cdr3_aa: ASRQSNEKLF
v_call: TRBV5-8; j_call: TRBJ2-2; cdr3_aa: ASSLRGNGELF
v_call: TRBV29-1; j_call: TRBJ2-7; cdr3_aa: SVVQRGTYEQY
v_call: TRBV18; j_call: TRBJ2-7; cdr3_aa: ASSPGEGSQTYEQY
v_call: TRBV28; j_call: TRBJ1-5; cdr3_aa: ASSQQGEGNQPQH
v_call: TRBV15; j_call: TRBJ2-7; cdr3_aa: ATSDRSGTHEQY